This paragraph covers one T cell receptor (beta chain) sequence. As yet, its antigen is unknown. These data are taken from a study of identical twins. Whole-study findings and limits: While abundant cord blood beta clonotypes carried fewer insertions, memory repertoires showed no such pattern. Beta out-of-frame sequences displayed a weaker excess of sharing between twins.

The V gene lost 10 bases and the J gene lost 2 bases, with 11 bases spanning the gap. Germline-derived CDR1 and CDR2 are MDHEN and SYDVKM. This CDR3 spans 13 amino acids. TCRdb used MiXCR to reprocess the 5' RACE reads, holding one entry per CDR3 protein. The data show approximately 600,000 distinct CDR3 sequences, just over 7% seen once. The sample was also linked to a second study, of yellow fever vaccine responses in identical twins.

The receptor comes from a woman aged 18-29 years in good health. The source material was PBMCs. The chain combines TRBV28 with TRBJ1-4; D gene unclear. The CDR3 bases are TGTGCCACCGGGAGTTGGACTAATGAAAAACTGTTTTTT. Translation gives CATGSWTNEKLFF.